Below, one T cell receptor (beta chain) is given with its context. Its antigen remains unidentified. Germline and junction disagree at one end, which may indicate a read error. This specimen belongs to a study of CD8+CD57+ T cells in acquired aplastic anemia. Profiling of TCR beta VDJ combinations and CDR3 sequences used genomic DNA as template. TCRdb re-analysed the reads in MiXCR, keeping a single row per CDR3 protein. The sample includes roughly 420,000 distinct CDR3 sequences, about two thirds seen only once; the top ten take under 4.5%. In germline, CDR1 is SGHVS, CDR2 FQNEAQ. The CDR3 extends over 13 amino acids. Notes on the study in general: Between patients and controls, around 30 CD8+ CDR3 sequences were found in common.

The genes are TRBV7-8 and TRBJ2-3; TRBD2 is a possible D gene (7 bases). Sequences were obtained from sorted CD4+, CD8+, or CD8+CD57+ T cells (not recorded which) from PBMCs. This TCR derives from a human donor in good health, serving as a control. The CDR3 loop is CASSAKGGDTEYF. The CDR3 DNA follows: TGTGCCAGCAGTGCGAAAGGGGGGGATACGGAGTATTTT.